The source of this T cell receptor beta chain is a study of T cells in Graves' hyperthyroidism and ophthalmopathy (dated by TCRdb to the late 2010s). Regarding the complete study: Peripheral blood samples were taken at initial diagnosis, before any treatment was given. After blood sampling, hyperthyroidism patients were treated with methimazole at a starting dose of 30 mg daily, and ophthalmopathy patients were treated with high-dose intravenous methylprednisolone. Prospective prediction of ophthalmopathy was tested in an independent validation cohort consisting of some 20 hyperthyroidism patients and more than 15 patients who later progressed to ophthalmopathy. A discovery cohort of approximately 100 patients, approximately 44 with Graves' ophthalmopathy and about 58 with stable Graves' hyperthyroidism, was used to find distinguishing TCR V-J signatures. Thyroid tissue and blood T-cell repertoires from six or seven Graves' hyperthyroidism patients were also compared in the study. According to the paper, TCR Vbeta CDR3 sequencing was carried out on 135 peripheral blood samples, which came from around 43 ophthalmopathy, fewer than 80 hyperthyroidism and approximately 17 progressor patients. The 100 or so discovery patients were randomly divided into training and test sets at a 7:3 ratio.

At least ten counts were recorded for this clonotype. Its recognized antigen is unknown. No per-base quality is available; no much larger clone lies one base away. General study outcomes and caveats: Sample size was not statistically predetermined, and blinding of investigators to group allocation was not performed. Most expanded thyroid clonotypes (frequency above 0.001) were also detected in blood, suggesting blood repertoires may reflect thyroid immune responses. In validation, the model predicted progression to ophthalmopathy a median of approximately 6.3 months before onset, with roughly 68% sensitivity and 72.22% specificity. In cross-validation, a model built on a 13 V-J signature told ophthalmopathy apart from stable hyperthyroidism with over 85% sensitivity and around 81% specificity, and in testing the same model reached 80%/75%.

Moderately to severely active disease, a Clinical Activity Score of at least 3, a NOSPECS grade of at least 4, and a duration under 3 months were present in ophthalmopathy patients. The study excluded patients with uncontrolled infections, other autoimmune diseases, pregnancy or lactation. Diagnoses were based on clinical symptoms, serum thyroxine and TRAb, thyroid ultrasound and orbital computed tomography. PBMCs were separated from over 9 ml of fresh peripheral blood using Ficoll-Paque density gradient centrifugation. Trizol reagent was used to extract total RNA, and RNA quality was then checked on an Agilent 2100 Bioanalyzer. Amplification of TCR beta CDR3 regions was carried out from RNA transcripts. The TCR CDR3 was subjected to a first round of RT-PCR using the HTBI primer set and the Qiagen OneStep RT-PCR kit. The libraries were constructed in a second round of multiplex PCR and then size-selected and purified. The libraries were sequenced on an Illumina HiSeq2000 using paired-end 100 bp reads. For the original study's pipeline: SOAPnuke was used to process the raw data, with reads discarded if the reads contained adapters or uncalled bases, had a mean Phred below 15, or lacked an exact constant-primer or identifier match. COPE v1.2.5 was used to merge high-quality paired reads, and clonotypes were defined as unique nucleotide sequences. MiTCR v1.1 was used to align the clonotypes against IMGT TRBV, TRBD and TRBJ reference segments. The analysis was restricted to V-J combinations with a frequency above 0.0001, which together covered about 99% of the repertoires. A TCS score was defined as the ratio of F50 (clonal expansion) to E x V (chaos), with BLOSUM62-based TCRdist applied between CDR3 peptides within each V-J. Welch's t-statistics and random forest reduced 500 to 550 V-J features to around 14, which were used in a naive Bayes classifier (R e1071). The raw public data were reprocessed by TCRdb itself: fastp quality trimming at Q25, MiXCR clonotype calling, in-frame beta chains only. All rows with the same CDR3 protein become a single entry with the most common DNA and genes. TCRdb's processing, not the authors' own work, is the source of the V and J calls. Present in this sample are hundreds of thousands of distinct CDR3 sequences, roughly 15% of which were seen just once. Of the sample, around 12% falls within the top ten clones.

Looking up the germline V gene yields CDR1 SQVTM and CDR2 ANQGSEA. Measured from the cysteine to the phenylalanine, the CDR3 is 16 residues long. The entry retains the CDR3 DNA only, 48 bases that are in frame from base 1. V is pruned by 2 bases and J by 0 bases, leaving 5 bases of the junction without a gene match. The sequence links TRBV29-1 to TRBJ2-1; 9 bases in the middle match TRBD2. The sample consisted of blood. This clonotype originated in a woman between 45 and 60 years old with Graves' ophthalmopathy. The bases are TGCAGCGTTGAAATGGCGGGAGGGACCTCCTACAATGAGCAGTTCTTC. It is translated as CSVEMAGGTSYNEQFF.